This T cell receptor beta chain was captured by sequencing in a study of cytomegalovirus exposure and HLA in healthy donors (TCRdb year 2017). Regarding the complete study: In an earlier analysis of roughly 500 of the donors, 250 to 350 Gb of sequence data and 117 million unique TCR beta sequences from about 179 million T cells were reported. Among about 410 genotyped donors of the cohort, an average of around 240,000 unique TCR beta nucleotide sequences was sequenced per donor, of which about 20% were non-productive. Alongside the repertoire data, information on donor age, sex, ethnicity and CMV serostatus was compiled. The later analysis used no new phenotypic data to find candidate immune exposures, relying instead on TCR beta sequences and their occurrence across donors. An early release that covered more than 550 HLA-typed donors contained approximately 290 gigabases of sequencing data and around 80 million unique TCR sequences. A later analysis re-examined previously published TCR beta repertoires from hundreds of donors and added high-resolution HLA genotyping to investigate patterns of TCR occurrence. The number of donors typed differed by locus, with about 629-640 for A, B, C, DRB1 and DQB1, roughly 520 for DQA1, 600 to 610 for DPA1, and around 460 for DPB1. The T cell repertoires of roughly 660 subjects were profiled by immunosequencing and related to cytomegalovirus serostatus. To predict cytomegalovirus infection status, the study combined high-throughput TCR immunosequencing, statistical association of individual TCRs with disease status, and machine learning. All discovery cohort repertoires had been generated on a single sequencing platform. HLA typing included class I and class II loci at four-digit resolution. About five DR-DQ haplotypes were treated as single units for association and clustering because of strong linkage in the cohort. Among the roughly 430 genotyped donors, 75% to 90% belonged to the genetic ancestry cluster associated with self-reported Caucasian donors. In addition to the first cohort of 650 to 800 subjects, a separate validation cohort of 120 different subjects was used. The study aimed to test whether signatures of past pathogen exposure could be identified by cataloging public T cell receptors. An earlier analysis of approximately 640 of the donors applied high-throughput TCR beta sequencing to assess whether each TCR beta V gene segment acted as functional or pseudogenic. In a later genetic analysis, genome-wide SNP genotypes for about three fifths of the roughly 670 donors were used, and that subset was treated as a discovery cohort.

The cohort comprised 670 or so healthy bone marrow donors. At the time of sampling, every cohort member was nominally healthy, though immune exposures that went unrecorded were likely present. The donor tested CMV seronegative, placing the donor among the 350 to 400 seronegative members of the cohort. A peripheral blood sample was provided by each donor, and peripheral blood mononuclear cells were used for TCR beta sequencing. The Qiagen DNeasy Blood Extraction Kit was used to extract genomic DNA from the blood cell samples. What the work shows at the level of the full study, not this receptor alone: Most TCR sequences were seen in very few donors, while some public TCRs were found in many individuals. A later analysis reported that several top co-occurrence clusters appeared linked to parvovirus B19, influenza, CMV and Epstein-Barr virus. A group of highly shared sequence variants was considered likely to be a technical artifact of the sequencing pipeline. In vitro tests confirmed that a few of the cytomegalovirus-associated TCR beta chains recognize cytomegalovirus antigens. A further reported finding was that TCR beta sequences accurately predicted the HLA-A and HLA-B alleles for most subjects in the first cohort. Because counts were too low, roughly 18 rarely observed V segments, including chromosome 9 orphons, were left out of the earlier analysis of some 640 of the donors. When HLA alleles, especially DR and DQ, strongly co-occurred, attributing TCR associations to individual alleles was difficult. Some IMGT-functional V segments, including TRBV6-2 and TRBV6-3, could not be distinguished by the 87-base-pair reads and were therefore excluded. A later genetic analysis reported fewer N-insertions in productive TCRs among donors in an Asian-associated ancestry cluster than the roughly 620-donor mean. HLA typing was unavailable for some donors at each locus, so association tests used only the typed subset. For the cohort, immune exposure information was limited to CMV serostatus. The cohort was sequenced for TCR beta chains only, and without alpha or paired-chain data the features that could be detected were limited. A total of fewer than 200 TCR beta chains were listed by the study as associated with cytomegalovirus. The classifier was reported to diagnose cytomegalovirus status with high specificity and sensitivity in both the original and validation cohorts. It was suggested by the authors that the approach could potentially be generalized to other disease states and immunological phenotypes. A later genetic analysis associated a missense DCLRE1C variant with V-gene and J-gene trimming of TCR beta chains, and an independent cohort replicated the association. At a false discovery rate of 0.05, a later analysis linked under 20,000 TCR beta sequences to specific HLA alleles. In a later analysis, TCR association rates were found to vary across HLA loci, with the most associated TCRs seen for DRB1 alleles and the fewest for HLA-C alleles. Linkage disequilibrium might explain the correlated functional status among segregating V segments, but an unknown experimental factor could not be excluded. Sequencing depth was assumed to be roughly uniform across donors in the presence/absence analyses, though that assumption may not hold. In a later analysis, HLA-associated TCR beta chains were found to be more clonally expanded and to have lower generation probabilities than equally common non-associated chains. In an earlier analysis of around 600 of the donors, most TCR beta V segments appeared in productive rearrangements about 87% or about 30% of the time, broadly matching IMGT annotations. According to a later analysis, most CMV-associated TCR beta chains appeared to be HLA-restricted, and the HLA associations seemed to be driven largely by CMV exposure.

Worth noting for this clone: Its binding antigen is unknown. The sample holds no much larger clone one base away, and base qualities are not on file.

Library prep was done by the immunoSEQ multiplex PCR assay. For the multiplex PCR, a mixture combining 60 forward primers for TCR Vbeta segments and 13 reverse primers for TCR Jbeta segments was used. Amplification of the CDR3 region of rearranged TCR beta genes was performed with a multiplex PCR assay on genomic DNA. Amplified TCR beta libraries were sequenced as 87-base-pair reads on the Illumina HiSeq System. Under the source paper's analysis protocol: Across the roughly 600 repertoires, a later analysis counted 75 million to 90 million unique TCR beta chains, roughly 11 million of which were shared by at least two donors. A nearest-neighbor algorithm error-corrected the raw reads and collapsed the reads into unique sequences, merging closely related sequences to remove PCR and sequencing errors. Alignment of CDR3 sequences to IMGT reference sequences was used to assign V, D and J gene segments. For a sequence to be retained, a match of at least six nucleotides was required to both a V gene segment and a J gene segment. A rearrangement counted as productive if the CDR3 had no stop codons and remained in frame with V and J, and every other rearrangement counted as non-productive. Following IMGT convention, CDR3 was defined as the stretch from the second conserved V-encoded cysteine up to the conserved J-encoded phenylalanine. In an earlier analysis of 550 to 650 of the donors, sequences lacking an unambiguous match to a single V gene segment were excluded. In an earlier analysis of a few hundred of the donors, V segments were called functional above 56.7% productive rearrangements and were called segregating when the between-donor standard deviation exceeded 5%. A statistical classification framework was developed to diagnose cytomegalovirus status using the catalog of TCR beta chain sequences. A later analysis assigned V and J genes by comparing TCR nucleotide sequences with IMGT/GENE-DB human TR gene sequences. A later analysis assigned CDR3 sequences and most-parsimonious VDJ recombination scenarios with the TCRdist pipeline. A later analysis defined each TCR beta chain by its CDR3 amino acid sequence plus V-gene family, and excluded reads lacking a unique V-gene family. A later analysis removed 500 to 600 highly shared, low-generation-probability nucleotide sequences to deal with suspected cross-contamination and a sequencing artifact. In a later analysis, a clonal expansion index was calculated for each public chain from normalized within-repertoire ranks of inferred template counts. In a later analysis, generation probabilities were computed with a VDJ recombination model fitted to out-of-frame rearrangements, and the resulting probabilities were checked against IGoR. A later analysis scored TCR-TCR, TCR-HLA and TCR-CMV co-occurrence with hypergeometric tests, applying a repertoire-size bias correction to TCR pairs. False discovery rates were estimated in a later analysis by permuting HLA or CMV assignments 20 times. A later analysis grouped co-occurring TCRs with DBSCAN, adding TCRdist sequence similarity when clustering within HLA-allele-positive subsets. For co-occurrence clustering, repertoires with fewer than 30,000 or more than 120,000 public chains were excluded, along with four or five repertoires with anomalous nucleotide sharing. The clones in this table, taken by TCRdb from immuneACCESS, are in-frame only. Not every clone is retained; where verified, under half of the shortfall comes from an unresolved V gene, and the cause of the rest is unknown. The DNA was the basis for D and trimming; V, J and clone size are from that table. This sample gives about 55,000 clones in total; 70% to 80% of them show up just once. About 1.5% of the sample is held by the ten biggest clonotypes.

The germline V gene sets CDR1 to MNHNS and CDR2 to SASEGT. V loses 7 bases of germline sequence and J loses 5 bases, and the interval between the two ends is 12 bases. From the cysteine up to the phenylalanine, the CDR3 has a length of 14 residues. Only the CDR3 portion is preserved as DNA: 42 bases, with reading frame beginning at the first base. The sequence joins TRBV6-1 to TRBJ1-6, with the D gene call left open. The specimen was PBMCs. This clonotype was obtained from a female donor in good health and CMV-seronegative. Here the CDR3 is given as CASNGVNDNSPLHF. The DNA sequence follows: TGTGCCAGCAACGGTGTTAACGATAATTCACCCCTCCACTTT.